A single sample gave rise to the 28 T cell receptor beta chains below, sequenced in a study of blood T cells in healthy people across ages. Combining a sample-barcoded 5' primer with a J-beta primer mix, a second PCR ran for about 6 to 11 cycles. MiXCR, applied by TCRdb to the 5' RACE reads, yields one record per CDR3 protein. In the table there are 500,000 to 700,000 distinct CDR3 sequences, approximately 30% of which are singletons. Sequenced input: blood. Receptors originate from a woman older than 75 in good health.

This clonotype was recorded a few times. The chain uses TRBV7-2 and TRBJ2-1; D is unclear. Germline V CDR1 and CDR2: SGHTA, FQGNSA. The CDR3 consists of 14 residues. Trimming removed 1 base from V and 7 bases from J, with 11 bases in between. The CDR3 reads CASSLVLTSNEQFF. Here the CDR3 DNA reads TGTGCCAGCAGCTTAGTGCTGACCTCTAATGAGCAGTTCTTC.

The count of this clonotype is one. J is TRBJ2-1 and V is TRBV7-8, with D possibly being TRBD1 or TRBD2 (5 bases each). Germline-derived CDR1 and CDR2 are SGHVS and FQNEAQ. The CDR3 sequence is 12 residues long. Trimming stripped 4 bases from V and 8 bases from J, with 9 bases between. CDR3 loop: CASSYEGYEQFF. CDR3 nucleotides: TGTGCCAGCAGCTACGAGGGGTATGAGCAGTTCTTC.

This clonotype was observed many times. The chain uses TRBV7-2 and TRBJ2-1; D unresolved. Germline assignment: CDR1 SGHTA and CDR2 FQGNSA. The CDR3 covers 11 residues. V was trimmed by 3 bases and J by 3 bases, leaving 0 bases between them. The CDR3 DNA follows: TGTGCCAGCAGCTTCTACAATGAGCAGTTCTTC. Protein sequence: CASSFYNEQFF.

This clonotype was counted only a few times. The chain has TRBV30 and TRBJ2-1; 7 positions match TRBD1. V lost 2 bases to trimming and J lost 10 bases; unmatched junction nucleotides: 8. Germline V lookup: CDR1 GTSNPN, CDR2 SVGIG (reference sequence). This CDR3 is 13 amino acids long. The CDR3 DNA follows: TGTGCCTGGAGTCTTACAGGGGAACGGGAGCAGTTCTTC. It codes for CAWSLTGEREQFF.

This clonotype was observed a handful of times. A read error may be the cause here, since a much bigger clone is one base away. This rearrangement joins TRBV4-1 to TRBJ2-7; 9 nucleotides line up with TRBD1. The CDR3 has 16 residues. Losses at the gene ends were 0 bases for V and 7 bases for J; bases not matched to a gene: 10. The germline gives CDR1 MGHRA, CDR2 YSYEKL. CDR3 protein: CASSQEGTGLLNEQYF. The CDR3 nucleotides read TGCGCCAGCAGCCAAGAGGGGACAGGGTTGCTCAATGAGCAGTACTTC.

The CDR3 sequence: CASSPSEGLSTDTQYF. The CDR3, as DNA: TGTGCCAGTAGTCCCTCGGAGGGCCTTAGCACAGATACGCAGTATTTT. This chain connects TRBV19 to TRBJ2-3; possibly TRBD2 for D (6 bases). The CDR3 is made up of 16 amino acids. The germline CDR1 and CDR2 sequences are LNHDA and SQIVND (reference sequence). The V end lost 5 bases, the J end lost 0 bases, and 15 bases lay between the germline ends.

This chain connects TRBV6-5 to TRBJ1-3; possible D gene TRBD1, 5 bases. Germline V gene sequence: CDR1 MNHEY, CDR2 SVGAGI. The CDR3 runs to 15 residues. V lost 5 bases and J lost 0, with 11 bases in between. CDR3 nucleotides: TGTGCCAGCAGTCGAGATGGGGCCTCTGGAAACACCATATATTTT. It is translated as CASSRDGASGNTIYF.

A few counts support this clonotype. V gene TRBV5-1 combines with J gene TRBJ1-4, with 7 bases lining up with TRBD1. Trimming removed 1 base from V and 5 bases from J; junction bases left unmatched: 8. CDR1 SGHRS and CDR2 YFSETQ come from the germline V gene. This CDR3 is built from 16 residues. The CDR3 reads CASSLTTGQKNEKLFF. In DNA form, the CDR3 reads TGCGCCAGCAGCTTGACCACGGGACAGAAGAATGAAAAACTGTTTTTT.

About this clonotype itself: A read error is possible here, since a much larger clone lies one base away. This chain links TRBV20-1 with TRBJ1-2; D is uncertain. The CDR3 has 11 amino acids. The ends were cut back, 8 bases at V and 5 bases at J, with 12 bases in the middle. Germline V gene data show CDR1 as DFQATT and CDR2 as SNEGSKA (reference sequence). The DNA for the CDR3 is TGCAGTCCTAAAAGGAGATATGGCTACACCTTC. This codes for CSPKRRYGYTF.

The chain employs TRBV30 and TRBJ1-1, with no clear D. The germline V gene has CDR1 GTSNPN and CDR2 SVGIG (reference sequence). With 2 bases removed from V and 11 bases from J, the gap between germline ends came to 15 bases. The CDR3 loop spans 12 amino acids. CDR3: CAWSKDDLAAFF. The CDR3 nucleotides are TGTGCCTGGAGTAAAGACGACTTGGCGGCTTTCTTT.

This clonotype was detected ten times or more. V and J are TRBV30 and TRBJ2-3, with unresolved D. The V gene lost 4 bases and the J gene lost 0 bases, with 5 bases spanning the gap. In germline, CDR1 is GTSNPN, CDR2 SVGIG (reference sequence). This CDR3 is 12 amino acids long. CDR3 DNA: TGTGCCTGGACTTTGAGCACAGATACGCAGTATTTT. Protein product: CAWTLSTDTQYF.

This clonotype has a count of ten or more. The rearrangement links TRBV5-1 to TRBJ2-7; D is perhaps TRBD2 (6 bases). V was shortened by 1 base and J by 0 bases, with 11 bases between the two germline ends. The CDR3 consists of 15 residues. Germline-derived CDR1 and CDR2 are SGHRS and YFSETQ. CDR3 sequence (DNA): TGCGCCAGCAGCTTGAACGGGGGTAGCTCCTACGAGCAGTACTTC. Encoded protein: CASSLNGGSSYEQYF.

This clonotype has ten or more counts. This chain joins TRBV4-2 and TRBJ2-1; D not resolved. V gave up 0 bases and J gave up 4 bases, with 16 bases separating them. CDR1 is LGHNA and CDR2 is YNFKEQ in the germline V gene. This CDR3 comprises 17 residues. In DNA, the CDR3 is TGTGCCAGCAGCCAAGATGTCGGCAGCCAGAGGTACAATGAGCAGTTCTTC. Translating it yields CASSQDVGSQRYNEQFF.

This clonotype occurred many times. This chain uses TRBV5-1 with TRBJ2-1; the D gene is possibly TRBD2 (5 bases). The V end lost 2 bases, the J end lost 2 bases, and 8 bases lay between the germline ends. Germline V gene data show CDR1 as SGHRS and CDR2 as YFSETQ. This CDR3 is built from 14 residues. The CDR3 loop reads CASSFRDPYNEQFF. The CDR3 DNA reads TGCGCCAGCAGCTTCCGGGATCCCTACAATGAGCAGTTCTTC.

This clonotype was picked up many times. This chain links TRBV6-1 with TRBJ2-5; TRBD2 agrees at 8 bases. Germline-derived CDR1 and CDR2 are MNHNS and SASEGT. The CDR3 consists of 12 residues. V dropped 8 bases and J dropped 5; count of bases not matched to a gene: 4. The DNA for the CDR3 is TGTGCCAGCCAGCGGGGGTGGGAGACCCAGTACTTC. This sequence encodes CASQRGWETQYF.

The CDR3 protein is CSAGRESDYGYTF. In nucleotides, the CDR3 is TGCAGTGCCGGCAGGGAATCGGACTATGGCTACACCTTC. The chain recombines TRBV20-1 with TRBJ1-2; tentative D call: TRBD1 (5 bases). V lost 6 bases and J lost 3, with 14 bases in between. The germline V gene has CDR1 DFQATT and CDR2 SNEGSKA (reference sequence). The CDR3 extends over 13 amino acids.

The chain combines TRBV6-2 or TRBV6-3 with TRBJ2-5; a possible D gene is TRBD2 (7 bases). The germline V gene has CDR1 MNHEY and CDR2 SVGEGT. This CDR3 is 16 amino acids long. The germline V and J ends were trimmed by 7 bases and 1 base, with 19 bases remaining between them. CDR3 region: CASTQRGGGPQETQYF. CDR3 coding DNA: TGTGCCAGCACCCAACGGGGAGGGGGTCCCCAAGAGACCCAGTACTTC.

The chain links TRBV20-1 to TRBJ2-5, with 7 bases lining up with TRBD2. The CDR3 consists of 13 residues. V lost 0 bases and J lost 5; bases outside the gene matches: 3. Germline V lookup: CDR1 DFQATT, CDR2 SNEGSKA (reference sequence). This CDR3 reads CSARDWGGETQYF. The CDR3 nucleotides read TGCAGTGCTAGAGATTGGGGAGGGGAGACCCAGTACTTC.

This clonotype was observed many times. V and J are TRBV20-1 and TRBJ2-3, with D uncertain. Trimming took 0 bases from V and 2 from J, leaving 12 bases between them. The CDR3 has 15 amino acids. Germline CDR1 DFQATT, CDR2 SNEGSKA (reference sequence). The CDR3 sequence is CSARDVSGPTDTQYF. The DNA for the CDR3 is TGCAGTGCTAGAGATGTTAGTGGACCCACAGATACGCAGTATTTT.

This clonotype was seen ten or more times. The V call is TRBV12-3 or TRBV12-4, the J call TRBJ2-1, with D perhaps TRBD1 (5 bases). Trimming took 7 bases from V and 6 from J, leaving 16 bases between them. This CDR3 comprises 14 residues. In DNA form, the CDR3 reads TGTGCCAGCACCAAAGACAGAGGACGCAATGAGCAGTTCTTC. This codes for CASTKDRGRNEQFF.

This clonotype came up many times. The V and J genes are TRBV12-3 or TRBV12-4 and TRBJ2-4; D is perhaps TRBD2 (5 bases). The CDR3 contains 14 residues. V lost 3 bases and J 9 bases, leaving 15 bases between the germline ends. The CDR3 bases are TGTGCCAGCAGTTTTTCTCCCGGGGTGGGCATTCAGTACTTC. It codes for CASSFSPGVGIQYF.

At least ten counts were recorded for this clonotype. The chain carries TRBV5-1 and TRBJ2-7, with TRBD1 identical over 9 bases. This CDR3 has 15 amino acids. The germline gives CDR1 SGHRS, CDR2 YFSETQ. The ends lost 4 bases at V and 4 bases at J; junction bases unmatched: 9. Here the CDR3 DNA reads TGCGCCAGCAGCCGGGATACCGGGACAGGGTACGAGCAGTACTTC. Protein sequence: CASSRDTGTGYEQYF. Supplemented by reference TRBV5-1 and TRBJ2-7, the full variable domain reads KAGVTQTPRYLIKTRGQQVTLSCSPISGHRSVSWYQQTPGQGLQFLFEYFSETQRNKGNFPGRFSGRQFSNSRSEMNVSTLELGDSALYLCASSRDTGTGYEQYFGPGTRLTVT.

This clonotype came up many times. The chain joins TRBV20-1 to TRBJ2-6; D unclear. This CDR3 spans 17 amino acids. Germline lookup yields CDR1 DFQATT and CDR2 SNEGSKA (reference sequence). Trimming removed 5 bases from V and 1 base from J, with 18 bases in between. CDR3 sequence: CSASVGSGDSGANVLTF. The CDR3 region has the DNA TGCAGTGCTTCGGTCGGGTCAGGCGATTCTGGGGCCAACGTCCTGACTTTC.

This clonotype came up many times. The rearrangement joins TRBV12-3 or TRBV12-4 to TRBJ2-4; TRBD1 agrees at 7 bases. V lost 6 bases to trimming and J lost 0 bases; unmatched junction nucleotides: 8. This CDR3 is 16 amino acids long. In DNA form, the CDR3 reads TGTGCCAGCAGCCCGACAGGGCTGCTAGCCAAAAACATTCAGTACTTC. The encoded protein is CASSPTGLLAKNIQYF.

At least ten counts were recorded for this clonotype. This chain links TRBV20-1 with TRBJ1-5; 8 nucleotides align to TRBD1. Unmatched junction bases numbered 8, after V lost 5 bases and J lost 2 bases. Germline V gene sequence: CDR1 DFQATT, CDR2 SNEGSKA (reference sequence). CDR3 size: 15 residues. The CDR3 region has the DNA TGCAGTGCTCAACGTGGACAGGGAGGCAATCAGCCCCAGCATTTT. This sequence encodes CSAQRGQGGNQPQHF.

This clonotype has a count of ten or more. One end of the junction is discordant with germline, which a read error may explain. The rearrangement joins TRBV30 to TRBJ2-7; TRBD1 matches 9 bases. CDR1 is GTSNPN, CDR2 SVGIG, per germline (reference sequence). This CDR3 comprises 13 residues. DNA for the CDR3: TGCCACCACCAGCCGGGACAGGGATACGAGCAGTACTTC. This translates into CHHQPGQGYEQYF.

This clonotype was found a few times. The CDR3 bases are TGTGCCAGCAGCTTATACAGCACCGGGGAGCTGTTTTTT. It translates to CASSLYSTGELFF. The chain carries TRBV7-8 and TRBJ2-2; D unresolved. CDR3 length equals 13 residues. CDR1 and CDR2 from the germline V gene are SGHVS and FQNEAQ. Between the trimmed V and J ends, which lost 2 bases and 4 bases, there was a span of 5 bases.

This rearrangement joins TRBV28 to TRBJ2-3; 8 bases agree with TRBD2. CDR1 MDHEN and CDR2 SYDVKM come from the germline V gene. This CDR3 comprises 16 residues. Losses at the gene ends were 6 bases for V and 5 bases for J; bases not matched to a gene: 13. The DNA for the CDR3 is TGTGCCAGCAGCCTTTCGAGCGGGGGTTTCAGAGATACGCAGTATTTT. Protein: CASSLSSGGFRDTQYF.